Sequencing of this T cell receptor (beta chain) was carried out in a study of low-dose radiotherapy and immunotherapy resistance in tumors. Priming of first-strand cDNA relied on TRAV- and TRBV-specific primers (covering alpha and beta chains). With a V-primer adapter and a constant-region primer, TCRs were amplified for about 22 PCR cycles. From the reads, TCRdb called clonotypes with MiXCR, one entry per CDR3 protein. Found here are about 13,000 distinct CDR3 sequences, roughly 60% of them singletons; the top ten hold 7.7%. CDR3 length equals 15 residues. Germline CDR1 is SGDLS and CDR2 is YYNGEE. J was trimmed by 4 bases and V by 3 bases; bases with no gene match: 6.

This chain joins TRBV9 and TRBJ2-7, with TRBD2 matching 11 bases. The receptor was isolated from a human donor with advanced metastatic prostate, ovarian, gallbladder or colorectal cancer (not recorded which). This table probably holds off-target reads from a library built for another chain. This CDR3 is CASSEGTSGGYEQYF. The CDR3 coding sequence is TGTGCCAGCAGCGAGGGGACTAGCGGAGGGTACGAGCAGTACTTC.